A selection of T cell receptor beta chains follows, all from one sample in a study of beta chain features in type 1 diabetes. Generated by immunoSEQ multiplex PCR, the TCRdb table keeps only in-frame clones and is missing some. This sample yields about 240,000 clones, of which approximately 15% are seen a single time; about 0.019% belongs to the top ten. Source material: naive CD4+ T cells from blood. These receptors all come from a man between 25 and 39 years old with type 1 diabetes. Each CDR3 is given without its conserved first and last residue. A D gene is named only where the DNA matches it firmly.

j_call: TRBJ2-7; d_call: NA; v_call: TRBV2; cdr3_aa: ASSLNEEQY
j_call: TRBJ2-5; d_call: TRBD2; v_call: TRBV30; cdr3_aa: AWSGLAGLGETQY
j_call: TRBJ1-4; d_call: TRBD1; v_call: TRBV29-1; cdr3_aa: SGTKTGEGEKLF
j_call: TRBJ1-1; d_call: NA; v_call: TRBV7-6; cdr3_aa: ASSSEGVYTEAF
j_call: TRBJ2-7; d_call: TRBD2; v_call: TRBV14; cdr3_aa: ASSQEASGRSQY
j_call: TRBJ2-3; d_call: TRBD2; v_call: TRBV30; cdr3_aa: AWRRATSGTDTQY
j_call: TRBJ1-2; d_call: NA; v_call: TRBV30; cdr3_aa: AWLSNYGYT
j_call: TRBJ2-7; d_call: NA; v_call: TRBV6-5; cdr3_aa: ASSYGRGPYEQY
j_call: TRBJ2-1; d_call: TRBD2; v_call: TRBV9; cdr3_aa: ASSVVAGGRYEQF
j_call: TRBJ2-3; d_call: NA; v_call: TRBV28; cdr3_aa: ASTNAQGTDTQY
j_call: TRBJ1-1; d_call: TRBD1; v_call: TRBV30; cdr3_aa: AWKKQGFAEAF
j_call: TRBJ2-7; d_call: TRBD1; v_call: TRBV29-1; cdr3_aa: SVQGESGYEQY
j_call: TRBJ1-1; d_call: TRBD1; v_call: TRBV29-1; cdr3_aa: SAGQGVTSEAF
j_call: TRBJ2-3; d_call: TRBD2; v_call: TRBV6-1; cdr3_aa: ASRLAGGQAATQY
j_call: TRBJ2-5; d_call: TRBD1; v_call: TRBV6-5; cdr3_aa: ASRGDRGKTQY
j_call: TRBJ2-6; d_call: TRBD1; v_call: TRBV4-1; cdr3_aa: ASSQTGTGRYGANVLT
j_call: TRBJ1-1; d_call: TRBD1; v_call: TRBV5-1; cdr3_aa: ASSARGGGGEAF
j_call: TRBJ1-1; d_call: NA; v_call: TRBV2; cdr3_aa: ASSVYGGLNTEAF
j_call: TRBJ1-2; d_call: NA; v_call: TRBV6-1; cdr3_aa: ASIPKSTANYGYT
j_call: TRBJ1-1; d_call: TRBD1; v_call: TRBV30; cdr3_aa: AWGTGNTEAF
j_call: TRBJ2-3; d_call: TRBD2; v_call: TRBV5-1; cdr3_aa: ASSLGSSGIGDTQY
j_call: TRBJ2-3; d_call: TRBD2; v_call: TRBV25-1; cdr3_aa: ASSLAGPDTQY
j_call: TRBJ2-3; d_call: TRBD1; v_call: TRBV19; cdr3_aa: ASSRGQGRTDTQY
j_call: TRBJ1-1; d_call: NA; v_call: TRBV11-2; cdr3_aa: ASSLDRDEAF
j_call: TRBJ2-7; d_call: TRBD1; v_call: TRBV6-5; cdr3_aa: ASSRGTGGSYEQY
j_call: TRBJ1-1; d_call: NA; v_call: TRBV7-9; cdr3_aa: ASSQRSLTEAF
j_call: TRBJ1-2; d_call: NA; v_call: TRBV5-1; cdr3_aa: ASSFQGDGYT
j_call: TRBJ1-6; d_call: TRBD1; v_call: TRBV10-3; cdr3_aa: AISPGQGSPLH